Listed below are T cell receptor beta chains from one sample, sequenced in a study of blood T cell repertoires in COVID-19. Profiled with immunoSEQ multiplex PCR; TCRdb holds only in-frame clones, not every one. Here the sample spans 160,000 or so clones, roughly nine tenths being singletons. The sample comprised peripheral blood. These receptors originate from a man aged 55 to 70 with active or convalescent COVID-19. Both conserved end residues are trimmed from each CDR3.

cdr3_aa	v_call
ASTSTGISPLH	TRBV6-6
ASSENSGRFAPEQY	TRBV6-1
ASSLKIYTDTQY	TRBV7-6
ASSDLYQPQH	TRBV6-1
ATSVPGTVNEKLF	TRBV24-1
ASSEMGANQPQH	TRBV6-1
ASSCRDRVCWYEQY	TRBV5-6
ASSHPGLAGGLTGELF	TRBV2
ATSAGSLYYNEQF	TRBV24-1
ASSSRDQPQH	TRBV5-5
ASFNGGRASGYT	TRBV3-1/TRBV3-2
ASSFLYEQY	TRBV5-1
ASSLGQGVNEQY	TRBV5-1
ASSSGQGVRDEQF	TRBV5-1
ASSLVDRVYEQY	TRBV7-2
ASSPQGIIRQPQH	TRBV7-9
SGTVAGGSTDTQY	TRBV29-1
ASSAGGAGTEAF	TRBV5-1
ASSRDISGANVLT	TRBV6-5
ASSLGRGILNEQF	TRBV7-8
ASSQDWDRVAYGYT	TRBV4-2
ASSLEYGTGSPAF	TRBV5-1
ASGFTPGLASGANVLT	TRBV12-5
ASSLQGSSYEQY	TRBV7-9
ASSRRTGGEGEQY	TRBV18
ASSLQGAHEQY	TRBV6-2/TRBV6-3
ASSKLGQGNYGYT	TRBV6-2/TRBV6-3
ASSKGPKRSSSYEQY	TRBV21-1
SASSGGQETQY	TRBV20-1
ARTSGGAGTDTQY	TRBV2
ASSPTGAFGYT	TRBV14